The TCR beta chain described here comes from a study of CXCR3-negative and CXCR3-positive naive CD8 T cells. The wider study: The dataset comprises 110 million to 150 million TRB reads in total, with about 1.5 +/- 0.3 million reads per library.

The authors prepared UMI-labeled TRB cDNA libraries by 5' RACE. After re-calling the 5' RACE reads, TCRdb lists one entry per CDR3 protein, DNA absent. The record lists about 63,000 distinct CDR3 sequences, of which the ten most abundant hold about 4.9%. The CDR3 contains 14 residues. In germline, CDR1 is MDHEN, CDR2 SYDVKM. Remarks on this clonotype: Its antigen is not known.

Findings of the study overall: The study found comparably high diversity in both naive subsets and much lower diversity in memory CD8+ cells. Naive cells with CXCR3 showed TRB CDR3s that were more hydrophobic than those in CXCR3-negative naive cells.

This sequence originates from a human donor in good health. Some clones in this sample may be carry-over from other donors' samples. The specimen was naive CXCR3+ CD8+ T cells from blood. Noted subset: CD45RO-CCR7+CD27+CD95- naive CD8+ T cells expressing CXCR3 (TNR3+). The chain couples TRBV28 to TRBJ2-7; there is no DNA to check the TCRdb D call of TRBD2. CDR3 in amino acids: CASSPPGLAGEQYF.